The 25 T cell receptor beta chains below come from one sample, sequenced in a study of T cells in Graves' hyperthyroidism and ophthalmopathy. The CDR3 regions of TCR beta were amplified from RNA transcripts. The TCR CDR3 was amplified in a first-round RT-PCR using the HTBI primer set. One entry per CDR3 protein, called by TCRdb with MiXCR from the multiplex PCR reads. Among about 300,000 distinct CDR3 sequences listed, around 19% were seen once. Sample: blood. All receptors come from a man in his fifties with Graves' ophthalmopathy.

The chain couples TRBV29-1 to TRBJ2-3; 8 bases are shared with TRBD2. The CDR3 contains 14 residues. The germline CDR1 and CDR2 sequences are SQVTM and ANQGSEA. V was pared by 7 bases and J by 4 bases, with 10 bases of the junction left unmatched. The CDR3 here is CSGDTGLDADTQYF. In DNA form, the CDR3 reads TGCAGCGGTGATACGGGACTAGATGCAGATACGCAGTATTTT.

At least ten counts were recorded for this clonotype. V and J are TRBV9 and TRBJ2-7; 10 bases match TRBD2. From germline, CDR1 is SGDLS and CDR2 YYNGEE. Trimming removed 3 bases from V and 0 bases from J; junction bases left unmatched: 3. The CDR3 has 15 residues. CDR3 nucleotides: TGTGCCAGCAGCGCCGCTAGCGGGAGCTCCTACGAGCAGTACTTC. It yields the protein CASSAASGSSYEQYF.

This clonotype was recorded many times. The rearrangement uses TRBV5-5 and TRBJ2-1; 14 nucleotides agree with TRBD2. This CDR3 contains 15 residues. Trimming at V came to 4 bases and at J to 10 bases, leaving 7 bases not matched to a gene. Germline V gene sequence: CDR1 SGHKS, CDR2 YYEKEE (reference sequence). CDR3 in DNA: TGTGCCAGCAGCCCCGGACTAGCGGGAGGAGGAGAGCAGTTCTTC. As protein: CASSPGLAGGGEQFF.

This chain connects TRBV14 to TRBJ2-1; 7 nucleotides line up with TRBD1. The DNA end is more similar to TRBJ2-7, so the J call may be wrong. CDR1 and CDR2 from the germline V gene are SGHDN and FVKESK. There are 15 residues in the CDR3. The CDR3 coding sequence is TGTGCCAGCAGGCCAGCCGGGACAGACTACAATGAGCAGTACTTC. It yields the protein CASRPAGTDYNEQYF.

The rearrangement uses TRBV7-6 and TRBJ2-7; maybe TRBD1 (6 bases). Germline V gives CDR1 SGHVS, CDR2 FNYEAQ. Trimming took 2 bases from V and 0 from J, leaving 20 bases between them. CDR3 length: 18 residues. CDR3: CASSLSYDRLDTSYEQYF. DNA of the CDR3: TGTGCCAGCAGCTTATCCTATGACAGGCTCGACACCTCCTACGAGCAGTACTTC.

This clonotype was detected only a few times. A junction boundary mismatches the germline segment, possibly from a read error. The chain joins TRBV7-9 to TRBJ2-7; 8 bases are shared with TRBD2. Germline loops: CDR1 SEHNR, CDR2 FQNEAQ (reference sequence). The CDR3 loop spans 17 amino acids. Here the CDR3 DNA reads TGTGCCAGCAGCCCCCGCTTGAGGCTAGCGGGCTCCCACGAGCAGTACTTC. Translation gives CASSPRLRLAGSHEQYF.

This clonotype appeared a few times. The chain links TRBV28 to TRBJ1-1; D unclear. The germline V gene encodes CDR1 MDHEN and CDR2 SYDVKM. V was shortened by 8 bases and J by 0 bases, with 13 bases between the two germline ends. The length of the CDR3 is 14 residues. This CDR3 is CASGSYGVNTEAFF. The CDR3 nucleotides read TGTGCCAGCGGATCCTATGGGGTGAACACTGAAGCTTTCTTT.

CDR3 residues: CASSISSPYQPQHF. Here the CDR3 DNA reads TGTGCCAGTAGTATTTCATCCCCCTATCAGCCCCAGCATTTT. The chain combines TRBV19 with TRBJ1-5; D gene unclear. V lost 3 bases and J lost 5, with 11 bases in between. From germline, CDR1 is LNHDA and CDR2 SQIVND (reference sequence). The CDR3 spans 14 residues.

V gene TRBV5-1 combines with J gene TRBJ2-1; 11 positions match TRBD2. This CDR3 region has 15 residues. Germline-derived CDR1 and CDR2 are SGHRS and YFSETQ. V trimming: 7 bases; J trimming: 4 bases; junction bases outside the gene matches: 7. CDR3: CASGQASGRYNEQFF. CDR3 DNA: TGCGCCAGCGGACAAGCTAGCGGGAGGTACAATGAGCAGTTCTTC.

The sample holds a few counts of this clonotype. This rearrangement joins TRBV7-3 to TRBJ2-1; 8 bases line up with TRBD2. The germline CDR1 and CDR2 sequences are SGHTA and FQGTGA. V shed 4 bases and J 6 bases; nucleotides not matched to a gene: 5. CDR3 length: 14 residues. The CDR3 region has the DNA TGTGCCAGCAGCTCCGGACTAGCTCCCAATGAGCAGTTCTTC. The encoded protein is CASSSGLAPNEQFF.

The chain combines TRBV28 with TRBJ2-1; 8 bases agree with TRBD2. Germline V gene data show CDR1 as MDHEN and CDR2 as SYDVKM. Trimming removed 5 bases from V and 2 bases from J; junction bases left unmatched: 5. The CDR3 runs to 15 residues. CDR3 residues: CASSPGGTAYNEQFF. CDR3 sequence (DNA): TGTGCCAGCAGTCCGGGGGGGACTGCCTACAATGAGCAGTTCTTC.

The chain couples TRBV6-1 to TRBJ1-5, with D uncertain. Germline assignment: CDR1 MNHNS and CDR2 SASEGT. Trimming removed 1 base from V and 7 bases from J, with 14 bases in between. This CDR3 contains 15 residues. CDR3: CASSEVPGSGQPQHF. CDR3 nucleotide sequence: TGTGCCAGCAGTGAAGTTCCGGGGTCGGGCCAGCCCCAGCATTTT.

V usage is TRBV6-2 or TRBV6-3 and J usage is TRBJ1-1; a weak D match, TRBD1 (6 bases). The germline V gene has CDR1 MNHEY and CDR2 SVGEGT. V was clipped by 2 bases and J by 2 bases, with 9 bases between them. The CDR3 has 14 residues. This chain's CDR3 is CASSYRGRNTEAFF. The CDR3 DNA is TGTGCCAGCAGTTACCGGGGGCGAAACACTGAAGCTTTCTTT.

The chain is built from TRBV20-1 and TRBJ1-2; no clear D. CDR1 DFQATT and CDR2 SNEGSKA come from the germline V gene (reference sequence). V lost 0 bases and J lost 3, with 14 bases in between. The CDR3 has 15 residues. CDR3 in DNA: TGCAGTGCTAGAGATGAAGGGCGTAGCCACTATGGCTACACCTTC. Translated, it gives CSARDEGRSHYGYTF.

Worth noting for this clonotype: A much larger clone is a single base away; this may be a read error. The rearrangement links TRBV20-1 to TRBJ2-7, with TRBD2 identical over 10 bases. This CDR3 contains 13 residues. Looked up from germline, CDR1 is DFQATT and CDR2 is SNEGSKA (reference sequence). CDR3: CSAWTSGNYGQYF. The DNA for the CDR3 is TGCAGTGCGTGGACTAGCGGAAATTACGGGCAGTACTTC.

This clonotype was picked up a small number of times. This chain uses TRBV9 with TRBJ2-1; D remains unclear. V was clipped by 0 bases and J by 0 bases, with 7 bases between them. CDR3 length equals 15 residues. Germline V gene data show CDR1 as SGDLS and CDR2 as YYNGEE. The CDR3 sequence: CASSVEESSYNEQFF. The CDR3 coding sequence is TGTGCCAGCAGCGTAGAGGAGAGCTCCTACAATGAGCAGTTCTTC.

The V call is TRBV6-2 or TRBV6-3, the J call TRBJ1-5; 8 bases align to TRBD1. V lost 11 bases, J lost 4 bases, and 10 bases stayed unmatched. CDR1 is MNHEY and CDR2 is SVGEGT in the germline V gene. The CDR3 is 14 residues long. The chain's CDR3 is CACAQGGRNQPQHF. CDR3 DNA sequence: TGTGCCTGTGCACAGGGGGGGAGGAATCAGCCCCAGCATTTT.

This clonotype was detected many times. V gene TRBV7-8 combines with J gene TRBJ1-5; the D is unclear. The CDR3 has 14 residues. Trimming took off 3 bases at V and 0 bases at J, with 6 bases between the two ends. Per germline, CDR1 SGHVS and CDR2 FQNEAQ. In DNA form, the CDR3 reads TGTGCCAGCAGCTTCGGGGATAGCAATCAGCCCCAGCATTTT. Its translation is CASSFGDSNQPQHF. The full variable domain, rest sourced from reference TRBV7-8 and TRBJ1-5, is GAGVSQSPRYKVAKRGQDVALRCDPISGHVSLFWYQQALGQGPEFLTYFQNEAQLDKSGLPSDRFFAERPEGSVSTLKIQRTQQEDSAVYLCASSFGDSNQPQHFGDGTRLSIL.

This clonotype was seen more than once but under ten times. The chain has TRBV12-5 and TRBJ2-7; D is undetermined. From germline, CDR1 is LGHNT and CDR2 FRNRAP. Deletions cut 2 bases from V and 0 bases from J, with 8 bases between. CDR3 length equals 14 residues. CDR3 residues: CASGLRKLSYEQYF. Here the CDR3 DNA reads TGTGCTAGTGGTTTGCGGAAACTCTCCTACGAGCAGTACTTC.

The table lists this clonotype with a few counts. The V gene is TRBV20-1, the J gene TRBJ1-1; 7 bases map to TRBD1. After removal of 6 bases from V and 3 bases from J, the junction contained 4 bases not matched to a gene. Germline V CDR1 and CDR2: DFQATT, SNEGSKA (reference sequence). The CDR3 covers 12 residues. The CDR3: CSAGTEYTEAFF. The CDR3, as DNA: TGCAGTGCCGGGACAGAATACACTGAAGCTTTCTTT.

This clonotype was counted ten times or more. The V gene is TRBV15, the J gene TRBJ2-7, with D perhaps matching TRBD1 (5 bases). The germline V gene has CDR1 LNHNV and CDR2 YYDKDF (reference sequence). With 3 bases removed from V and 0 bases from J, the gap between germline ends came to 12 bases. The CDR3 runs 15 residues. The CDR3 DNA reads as TGTGCCACCAGCAGTATCGACAGTGTCTCCTACGAGCAGTACTTC. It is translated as CATSSIDSVSYEQYF.

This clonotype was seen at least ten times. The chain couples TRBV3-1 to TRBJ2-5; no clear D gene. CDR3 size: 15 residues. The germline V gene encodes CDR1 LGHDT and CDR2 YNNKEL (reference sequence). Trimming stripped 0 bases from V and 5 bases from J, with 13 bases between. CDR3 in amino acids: CASSQDSIPLETQYF. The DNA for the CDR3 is TGTGCCAGCAGCCAAGATTCCATCCCGTTGGAGACCCAGTACTTC.

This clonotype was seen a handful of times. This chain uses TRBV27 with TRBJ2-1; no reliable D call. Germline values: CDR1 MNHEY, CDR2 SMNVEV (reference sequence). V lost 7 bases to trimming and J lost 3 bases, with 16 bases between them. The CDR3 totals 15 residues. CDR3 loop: CASTLSPDLYNEQFF. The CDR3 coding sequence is TGTGCCAGCACCCTCTCCCCGGATCTCTACAATGAGCAGTTCTTC.

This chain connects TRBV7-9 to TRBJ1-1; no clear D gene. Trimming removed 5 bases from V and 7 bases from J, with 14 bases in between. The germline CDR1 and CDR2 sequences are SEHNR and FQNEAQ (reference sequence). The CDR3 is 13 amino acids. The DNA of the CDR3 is TGTGCCAGCAGCGAACCGGCCCTAGATGAAGCTTTCTTT. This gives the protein CASSEPALDEAFF.

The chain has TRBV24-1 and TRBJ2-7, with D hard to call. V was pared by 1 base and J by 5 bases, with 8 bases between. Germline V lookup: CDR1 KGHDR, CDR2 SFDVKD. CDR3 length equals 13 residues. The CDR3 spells CATSDLSADEQYF. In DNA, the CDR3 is TGTGCCACCAGTGATTTATCTGCGGACGAGCAGTACTTC.